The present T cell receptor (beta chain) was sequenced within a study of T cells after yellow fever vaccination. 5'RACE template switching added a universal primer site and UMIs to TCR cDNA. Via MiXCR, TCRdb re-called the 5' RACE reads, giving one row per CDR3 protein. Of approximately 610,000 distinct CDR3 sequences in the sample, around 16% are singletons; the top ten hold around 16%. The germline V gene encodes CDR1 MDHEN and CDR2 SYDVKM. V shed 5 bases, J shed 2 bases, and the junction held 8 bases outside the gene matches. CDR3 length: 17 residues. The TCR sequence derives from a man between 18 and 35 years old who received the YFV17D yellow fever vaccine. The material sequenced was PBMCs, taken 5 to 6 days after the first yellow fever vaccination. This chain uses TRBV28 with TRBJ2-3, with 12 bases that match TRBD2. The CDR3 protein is CASSHTGLAGYTDTQYF. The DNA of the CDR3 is TGTGCCAGCAGTCACACCGGACTAGCGGGGTACACAGATACGCAGTATTTT.